A selection of T cell receptor beta chains follows, all from one sample in a study of Tregs in tolerant kidney transplant recipients. Sequenced by immunoSEQ multiplex PCR; TCRdb stores in-frame clones only, minus some. The sample contains 90,000 or so clones, about 92% of which appear only once. Input material: CD8+ T cells from blood. The source is a human donor in good health. Both conserved end residues are part of each CDR3. Fields, in order: V gene, J gene, D gene, clone size, CDR3 DNA, CDR3 protein. The D gene is left open where the match is weak. Clone size appears in some rows only: once, few, many, or a class for an expanded clone.

>TRBV7-9|TRBJ1-2|TRBD1|once
TGTGCCAGCAGCTTTGACAGGGGGGGTCTCCCCTATGGCTACACCTTC
CASSFDRGGLPYGYTF
>TRBV7-9|TRBJ1-1|.|.
TGTGCCAGCAGCCCGATCCCATATGCTGAAGCTTTCTTT
CASSPIPYAEAFF
>TRBV2|TRBJ1-1|.|.
TGTGCCAGCAGTGAACCAGGGCCTCCGATGAACACTGAAGCTTTCTTT
CASSEPGPPMNTEAFF
>TRBV29-1|TRBJ2-7|TRBD1|.
TGCAGCGTTGAAGATCTGGCAGGGGGCAATATCTACGAGCAGTACTTC
CSVEDLAGGNIYEQYF
>TRBV11-2|TRBJ2-7|.|once
TGTGCCAGCAGCTTGGGCACAAGACACTACGAGCAGTACTTC
CASSLGTRHYEQYF
>TRBV29-1|TRBJ2-7|.|.
TGCAGCGTTGGCCGAAGCCGTGTCCCCGGGGGCGGGCTCTACGAGCAGTACTTC
CSVGRSRVPGGGLYEQYF
>TRBV30|TRBJ2-7|.|.
TGTGCCTGGAATCCACAGCCAGCCTACGAGCAGTACTTC
CAWNPQPAYEQYF
>TRBV2|TRBJ2-3|.|.
TGTGCCAGCAGTGAAAGACTAGGGGATCCTAATACGCAGTATTTT
CASSERLGDPNTQYF
>TRBV29-1|TRBJ2-1|TRBD2|.
TGCAGCGGGGAGGGCGGGAGGGCTAGTCACAATGAGCAGTTCTTC
CSGEGGRASHNEQFF
>TRBV5-1|TRBJ2-7|TRBD2|.
TGCGCCAGCAGCTTGGTGGAATTCCGGGAGGGGTCCTACGAGCAGTACTTC
CASSLVEFREGSYEQYF
>TRBV19|TRBJ1-5|.|.
TGTGCCAGTAGTCTGGGATATAGCAATCAGCCCCAGCATTTT
CASSLGYSNQPQHF
>TRBV19|TRBJ2-7|.|.
TGTGCCAGTAGTTTCTCACAGGGCTACGAGCAGTACTTC
CASSFSQGYEQYF
>TRBV10-2|TRBJ2-3|TRBD2|.
TGCGCCAGCAGCGGGACTAGCGGGGTCACAGATACGCAGTATTTT
CASSGTSGVTDTQYF
>TRBV6-5|TRBJ1-4|TRBD1|.
TGTGCCAGCAGGGGGGGACAGAGGAATGAAAAACTGTTTTTT
CASRGGQRNEKLFF
>TRBV27|TRBJ2-5|.|.
TGTGCCAGCAGTTTGACGGACAGTAAAGAGACCCAGTACTTC
CASSLTDSKETQYF
>TRBV5-6|TRBJ2-7|.|.
TGTGCCAGCAGTACCACGCAGGACAACTTCTACGAGCAGTACTTC
CASSTTQDNFYEQYF
>TRBV7-8|TRBJ1-1|.|.
TGTGCCAGCAGCCCGCAGGGGAACACTGAAGCTTTCTTT
CASSPQGNTEAFF
>TRBV27|TRBJ2-3|TRBD1|.
TGTGCCAGCAGCAGAGGACAGGGGAAAGATACGCAGTATTTT
CASSRGQGKDTQYF
>TRBV5-6|TRBJ1-2|.|.
TGTGCCAGCAGTCATACTAACACGGGACGGATCTATGGCTACACCTTC
CASSHTNTGRIYGYTF
>TRBV13|TRBJ2-7|.|.
TGTGCCAGCAGCTTAGGTCCCCTCGGCTCCTACGAGCAGTACTTC
CASSLGPLGSYEQYF
>TRBV27|TRBJ2-5|.|.
TGTGCCAGCGGTCGGAGTACCCGAGAGACCCAGTACTTC
CASGRSTRETQYF
>TRBV5-1|TRBJ2-3|TRBD2|few
TGCGCCAGCAGCGCTAGCGGGGGGGCCATGGATACGCAGTATTTT
CASSASGGAMDTQYF
>TRBV21-1|TRBJ1-6|.|.
TGTGCCAGCAGCAAAGGACAACGGAATAATTCACCCCTCCACTTT
CASSKGQRNNSPLHF
>TRBV9|TRBJ1-4|.|.
TGTGCCAGCAGCACGGGACTGATTAATGAAAAACTGTTTTTT
CASSTGLINEKLFF
>TRBV7-6|TRBJ1-4|.|.
TGTGCCAGCAGCCCACTGGGCACTAATGAAAAACTGTTTTTT
CASSPLGTNEKLFF
>TRBV30|TRBJ2-2|TRBD2|.
TGTGCCTGGACCCCCCTGGGGCAGCGGGGGATTTCCGGGGAGCTGTTTTTT
CAWTPLGQRGISGELFF
>TRBV2|TRBJ2-7|TRBD1|.
TGTGCCAGCAGTGCCTCCCCAACGACAGGGGCCTACGAGCAGTACTTC
CASSASPTTGAYEQYF
>TRBV23-1|TRBJ1-2|TRBD1|.
TGCGCCAGCAGTTTTCACAGGGGGCGCTTGGAGTATGGCTACACCTTC
CASSFHRGRLEYGYTF
>TRBV7-9|TRBJ1-2|TRBD1|few
TGTGCCAGCAGCCCAGGGGGCCAGGGCCTCGGCTACACCTTC
CASSPGGQGLGYTF
>TRBV7-8|TRBJ1-2|.|.
TGTGCCAGCAGCCCAGGACTGACCTATGGCTACACCTTC
CASSPGLTYGYTF
>TRBV18|TRBJ1-2|.|.
TGTGCCAGCTCACCCCCGGACACTGCTAACTATGGCTACACCTTC
CASSPPDTANYGYTF
>TRBV23-1|TRBJ2-7|TRBD1|.
TGCGCCAGCAGTCAATCCCGTCCAGGGGGATCCTACGAGCAGTACTTC
CASSQSRPGGSYEQYF
>TRBV19|TRBJ2-2|.|.
TGTGCCAGTAGCCCCTTGGGGGCCGGGGAGCTGTTTTTT
CASSPLGAGELFF
>TRBV9|TRBJ2-3|TRBD2|.
TGTGCCAGCAGCGTAGAGCCTAGCGGGAGATTAAATACGCAGTATTTT
CASSVEPSGRLNTQYF
>TRBV15|TRBJ2-3|TRBD2|.
TGTGCCACCAGCATCGGGCGACTAGCGGGGTCAGATACGCAGTATTTT
CATSIGRLAGSDTQYF
>TRBV4-2|TRBJ2-1|TRBD2|.
TGTGCCAGCAGCCAGGCCCCCCCTGGTCTAGCGGAAGACAATGAGCAGTTCTTC
CASSQAPPGLAEDNEQFF
>TRBV6-1|TRBJ2-5|TRBD2|once
TGTGCCAGCAGCGAATTTAGCGGGGGGGAAGAGACCCAGTACTTC
CASSEFSGGEETQYF
>TRBV9|TRBJ1-1|.|.
TGTGCCAGCAGCGTGGGGGGAGGACCCGACACTGAAGCTTTCTTT
CASSVGGGPDTEAFF
>TRBV29-1|TRBJ1-1|.|.
TGCAGCGTTGGTGGACGGAACACTGAAGCTTTCTTT
CSVGGRNTEAFF
>TRBV27|TRBJ2-7|TRBD1|.
TGTGCCAGCAGTTTCTTGGGACAGGGTTACGAGCAGTACTTC
CASSFLGQGYEQYF
>TRBV7-9|TRBJ1-5|.|.
TGTGCCAGCAGCTTACAGGGTCAGCCCCAGCATTTT
CASSLQGQPQHF